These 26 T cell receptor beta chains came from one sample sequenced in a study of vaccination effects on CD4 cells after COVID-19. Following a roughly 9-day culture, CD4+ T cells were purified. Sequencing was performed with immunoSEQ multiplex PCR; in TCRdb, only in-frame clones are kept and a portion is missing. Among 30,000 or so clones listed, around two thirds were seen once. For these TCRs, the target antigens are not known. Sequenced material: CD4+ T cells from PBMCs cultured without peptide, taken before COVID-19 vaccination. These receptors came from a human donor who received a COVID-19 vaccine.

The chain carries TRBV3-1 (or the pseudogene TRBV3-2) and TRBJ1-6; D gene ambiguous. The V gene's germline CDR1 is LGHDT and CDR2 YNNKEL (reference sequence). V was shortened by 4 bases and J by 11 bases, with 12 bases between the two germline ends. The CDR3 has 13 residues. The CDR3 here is CASSLDNITPLHF. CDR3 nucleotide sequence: TGTGCCAGCAGCCTCGACAACATAACACCCCTCCACTTT.

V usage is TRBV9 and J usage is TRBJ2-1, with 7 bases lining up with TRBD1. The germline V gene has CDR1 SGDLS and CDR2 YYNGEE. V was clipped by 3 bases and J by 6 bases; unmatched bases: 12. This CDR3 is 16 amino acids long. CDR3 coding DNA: TGTGCCAGCAGCGGCGGACCGGGACAGTTAGGCAATGAGCAGTTCTTC. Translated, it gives CASSGGPGQLGNEQFF.

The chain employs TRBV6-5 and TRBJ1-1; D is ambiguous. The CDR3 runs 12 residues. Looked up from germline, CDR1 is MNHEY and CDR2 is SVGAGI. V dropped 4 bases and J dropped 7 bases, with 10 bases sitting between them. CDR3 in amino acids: CASSFQPGEAFF. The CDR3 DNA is TGTGCCAGCAGTTTCCAGCCTGGTGAAGCTTTCTTT.

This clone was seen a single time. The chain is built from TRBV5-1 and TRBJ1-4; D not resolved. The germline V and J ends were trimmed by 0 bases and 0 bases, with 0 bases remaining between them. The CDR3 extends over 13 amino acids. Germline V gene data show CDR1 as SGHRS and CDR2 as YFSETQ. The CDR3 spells CASSLATNEKLFF. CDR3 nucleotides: TGCGCCAGCAGCTTGGCAACTAATGAAAAACTGTTTTTT.

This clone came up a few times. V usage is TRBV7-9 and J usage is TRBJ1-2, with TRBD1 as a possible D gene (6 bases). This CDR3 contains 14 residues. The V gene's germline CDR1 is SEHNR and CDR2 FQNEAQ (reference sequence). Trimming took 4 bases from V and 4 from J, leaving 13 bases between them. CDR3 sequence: CASSYPSTGYGYTF. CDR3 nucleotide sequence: TGTGCCAGCAGCTACCCTTCGACAGGCTATGGCTACACCTTC.

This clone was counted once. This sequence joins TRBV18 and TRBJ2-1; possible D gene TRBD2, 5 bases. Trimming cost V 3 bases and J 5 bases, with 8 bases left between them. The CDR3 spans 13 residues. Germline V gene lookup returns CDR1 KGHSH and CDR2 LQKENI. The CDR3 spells CASSPARDNEQFF. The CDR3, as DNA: TGTGCCAGCTCACCCGCGCGGGACAATGAGCAGTTCTTC. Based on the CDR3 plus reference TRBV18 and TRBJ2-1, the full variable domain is NAGVMQNPRHLVRRRGQEARLRCSPMKGHSHVYWYRQLPEEGLKFMVYLQKENIIDESGMPKERFSAEFPKEGPSILRIQQVVRGDSAAYFCASSPARDNEQFFGPGTRLTVL.

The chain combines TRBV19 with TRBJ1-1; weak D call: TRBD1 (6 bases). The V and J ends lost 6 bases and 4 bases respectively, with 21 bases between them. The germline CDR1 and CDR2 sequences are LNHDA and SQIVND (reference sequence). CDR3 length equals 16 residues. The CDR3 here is CASRLQGLFSATEAFF. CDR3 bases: TGTGCCAGTAGGTTACAGGGTTTATTTTCTGCCACTGAAGCTTTCTTT.

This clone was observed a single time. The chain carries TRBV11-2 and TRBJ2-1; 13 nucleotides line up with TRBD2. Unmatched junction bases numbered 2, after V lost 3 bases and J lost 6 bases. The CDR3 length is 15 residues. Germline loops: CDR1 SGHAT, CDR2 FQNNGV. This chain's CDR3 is CASSFRLAGGNEQFF. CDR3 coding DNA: TGTGCCAGCAGCTTCAGACTAGCGGGGGGCAATGAGCAGTTCTTC.

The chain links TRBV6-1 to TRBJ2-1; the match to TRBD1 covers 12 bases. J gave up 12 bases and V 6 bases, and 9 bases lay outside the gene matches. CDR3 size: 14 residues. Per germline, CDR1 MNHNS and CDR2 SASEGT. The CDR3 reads CASSTGTGGTWQFF. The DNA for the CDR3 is TGTGCCAGCAGCACCGGGACAGGGGGCACTTGGCAGTTCTTC.

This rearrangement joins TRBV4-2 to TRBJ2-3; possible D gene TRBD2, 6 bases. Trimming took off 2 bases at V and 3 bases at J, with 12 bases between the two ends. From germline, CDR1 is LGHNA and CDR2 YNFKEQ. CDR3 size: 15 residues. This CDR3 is CASSQPGRGTDTQYF. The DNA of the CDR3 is TGTGCCAGCAGCCAACCCGGGCGGGGTACAGATACGCAGTATTTT.

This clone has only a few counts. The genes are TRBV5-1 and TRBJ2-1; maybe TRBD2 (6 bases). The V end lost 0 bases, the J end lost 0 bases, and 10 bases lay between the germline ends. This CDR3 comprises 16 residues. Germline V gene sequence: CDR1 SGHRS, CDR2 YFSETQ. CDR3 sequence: CASSLAYGSSYNEQFF. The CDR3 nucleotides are TGCGCCAGCAGCTTGGCCTACGGGAGCTCCTACAATGAGCAGTTCTTC.

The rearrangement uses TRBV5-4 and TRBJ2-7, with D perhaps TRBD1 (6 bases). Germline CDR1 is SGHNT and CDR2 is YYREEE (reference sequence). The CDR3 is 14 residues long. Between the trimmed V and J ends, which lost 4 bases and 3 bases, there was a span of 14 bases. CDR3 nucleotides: TGTGCCAGCAGCCAGGGGAGACGCGGCTACGAGCAGTACTTC. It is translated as CASSQGRRGYEQYF.

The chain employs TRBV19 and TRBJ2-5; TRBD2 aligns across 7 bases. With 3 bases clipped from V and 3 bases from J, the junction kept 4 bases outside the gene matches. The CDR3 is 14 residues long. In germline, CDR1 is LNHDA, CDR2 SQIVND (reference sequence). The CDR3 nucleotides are TGTGCCAGTAGTATCGGGAGCGGGAAAGAGACCCAGTACTTC. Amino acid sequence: CASSIGSGKETQYF.

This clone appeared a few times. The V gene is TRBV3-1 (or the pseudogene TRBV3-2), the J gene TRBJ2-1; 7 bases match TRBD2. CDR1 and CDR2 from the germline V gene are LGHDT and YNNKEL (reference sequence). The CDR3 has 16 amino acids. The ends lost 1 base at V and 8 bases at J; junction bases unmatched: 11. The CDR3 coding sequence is TGTGCCAGCAGCCAAGGATGGAGCGGGGAGGAGGATGAGCAGTTCTTC. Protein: CASSQGWSGEEDEQFF.

The CDR3 spells CASSEIGRNTIYF. DNA for the CDR3: TGTGCCAGCAGTGAGATCGGGAGAAACACCATATATTTT. This rearrangement joins TRBV6-1 to TRBJ1-3; no clear D. Germline loops: CDR1 MNHNS, CDR2 SASEGT. There are 13 residues in the CDR3. V dropped 3 bases and J dropped 5 bases, with 8 bases sitting between them.

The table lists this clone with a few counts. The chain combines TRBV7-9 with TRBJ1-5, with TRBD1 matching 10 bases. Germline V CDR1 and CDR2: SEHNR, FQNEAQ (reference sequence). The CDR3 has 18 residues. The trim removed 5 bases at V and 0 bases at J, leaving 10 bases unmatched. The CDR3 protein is CASSPDGQGDFSNQPQHF. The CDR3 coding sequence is TGTGCCAGCAGCCCCGATGGACAGGGGGATTTTAGCAATCAGCCCCAGCATTTT.

The CDR3: CATGTGVTTGELFF. CDR3 DNA: TGCGCCACCGGGACAGGGGTCACCACCGGGGAGCTGTTTTTT. The J gene is TRBJ2-2, the V gene TRBV10-2, with 10 bases that match TRBD1. Germline V gene sequence: CDR1 WSHSY, CDR2 SAAADI. The CDR3 sequence is 14 residues long. With 10 bases clipped from V and 4 bases from J, the junction kept 6 bases outside the gene matches.

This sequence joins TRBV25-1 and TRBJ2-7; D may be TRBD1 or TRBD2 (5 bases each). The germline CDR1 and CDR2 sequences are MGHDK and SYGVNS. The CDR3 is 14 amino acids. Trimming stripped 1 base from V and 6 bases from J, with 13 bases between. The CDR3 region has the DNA TGTGCCAGCAGTGAATTTCTAGGGGCGGGCGAGCAGTACTTC. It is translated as CASSEFLGAGEQYF.

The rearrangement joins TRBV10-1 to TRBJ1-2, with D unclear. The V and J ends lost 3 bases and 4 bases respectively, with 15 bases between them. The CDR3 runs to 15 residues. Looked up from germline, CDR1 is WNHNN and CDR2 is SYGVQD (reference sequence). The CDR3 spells CASSDYSWGPYGYTF. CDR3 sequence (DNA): TGCGCCAGCAGTGATTATAGTTGGGGTCCCTATGGCTACACCTTC.

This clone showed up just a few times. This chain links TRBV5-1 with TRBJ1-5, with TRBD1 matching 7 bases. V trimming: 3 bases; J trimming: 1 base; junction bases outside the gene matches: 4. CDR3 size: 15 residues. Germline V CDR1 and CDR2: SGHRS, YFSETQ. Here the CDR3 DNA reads TGCGCCAGCAGCTCGGGGGACAGCAGCAATCAGCCCCAGCATTTT. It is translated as CASSSGDSSNQPQHF.

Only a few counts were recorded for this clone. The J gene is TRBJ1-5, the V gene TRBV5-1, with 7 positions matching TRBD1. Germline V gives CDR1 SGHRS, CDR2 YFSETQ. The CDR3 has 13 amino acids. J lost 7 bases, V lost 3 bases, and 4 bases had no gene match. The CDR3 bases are TGCGCCAGCAGCTGGGGACAGAACCAGCCCCAGCATTTT. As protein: CASSWGQNQPQHF.

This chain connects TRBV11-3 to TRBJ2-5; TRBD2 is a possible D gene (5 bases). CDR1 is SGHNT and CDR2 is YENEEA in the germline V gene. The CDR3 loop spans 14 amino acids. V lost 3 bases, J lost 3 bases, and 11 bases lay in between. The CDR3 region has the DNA TGTGCCAGCAGCTTCCGGGGTTCTGAAGAGACCCAGTACTTC. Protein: CASSFRGSEETQYF.

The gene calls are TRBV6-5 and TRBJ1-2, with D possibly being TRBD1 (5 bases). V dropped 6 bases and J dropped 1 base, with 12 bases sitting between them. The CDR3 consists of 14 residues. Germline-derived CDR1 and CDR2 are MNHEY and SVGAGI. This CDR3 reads CASSAGFLNYGYTF. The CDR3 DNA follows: TGTGCCAGCAGCGCAGGGTTTCTTAACTATGGCTACACCTTC.

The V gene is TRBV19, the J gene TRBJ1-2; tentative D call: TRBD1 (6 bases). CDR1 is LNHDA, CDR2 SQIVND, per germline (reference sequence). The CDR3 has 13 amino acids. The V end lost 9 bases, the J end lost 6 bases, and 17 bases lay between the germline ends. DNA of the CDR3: TGTGCCAGACTTAAACAGGGTGACAATGGCTACACCTTC. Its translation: CARLKQGDNGYTF. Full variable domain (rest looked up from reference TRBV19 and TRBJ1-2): DGGITQSPKYLFRKEGQNVTLSCEQNLNHDAMYWYRQDPGQGLRLIYYSQIVNDFQKGDIAEGYSVSREKKESFPLTVTSAQKNPTAFYLCARLKQGDNGYTFGSGTRLTVV.

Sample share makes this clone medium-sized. The CDR3: CASSESGTGGETQYF. The CDR3 nucleotides are TGCGCCAGCAGTGAATCCGGGACAGGGGGAGAGACCCAGTACTTC. The chain links TRBV10-2 to TRBJ2-5; 11 bases fit TRBD1. The CDR3 is made up of 15 amino acids. In germline, CDR1 is WSHSY, CDR2 SAAADI. V lost 3 bases to trimming and J lost 4 bases; unmatched junction nucleotides: 4.

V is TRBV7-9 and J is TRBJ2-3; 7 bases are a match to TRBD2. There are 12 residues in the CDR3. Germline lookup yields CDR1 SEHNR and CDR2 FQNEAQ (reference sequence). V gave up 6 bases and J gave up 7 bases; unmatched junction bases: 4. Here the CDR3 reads CASRGGKHTQYF. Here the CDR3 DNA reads TGTGCCAGCAGGGGGGGGAAGCATACGCAGTATTTT.